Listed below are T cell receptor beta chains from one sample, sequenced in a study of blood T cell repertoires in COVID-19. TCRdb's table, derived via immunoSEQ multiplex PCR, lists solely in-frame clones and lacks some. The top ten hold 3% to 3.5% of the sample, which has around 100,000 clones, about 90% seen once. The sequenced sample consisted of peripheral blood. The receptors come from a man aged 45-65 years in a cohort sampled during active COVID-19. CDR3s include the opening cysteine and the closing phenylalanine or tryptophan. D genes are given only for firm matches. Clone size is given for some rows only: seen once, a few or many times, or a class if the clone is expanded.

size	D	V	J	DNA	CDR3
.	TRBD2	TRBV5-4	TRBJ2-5	TGTGCCAGCAGCCTGGCTAGCGGGGGGGCCCGTTGGGAGACCCAGTACTTC	CASSLASGGARWETQYF
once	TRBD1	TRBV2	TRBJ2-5	TGTGCCAGCAGACTCGACAGGGGACTGGAGACCCAGTACTTC	CASRLDRGLETQYF
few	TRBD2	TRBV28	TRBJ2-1	TGTGCCAGCAGTAAGAGCGGGGGCATCAATGAGCAGTTCTTC	CASSKSGGINEQFF
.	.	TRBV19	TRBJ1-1	TGTGCCAGTAGTAGAACACCGAACACTGAAGCTTTCTTT	CASSRTPNTEAFF
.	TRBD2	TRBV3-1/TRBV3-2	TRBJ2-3	TGTGCCAGCAGCCAAGAGCGGGGGAGCACAGATACGCAGTATTTT	CASSQERGSTDTQYF
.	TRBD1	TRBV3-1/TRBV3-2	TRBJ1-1	TGTGCCAGCAGCCAACAGACAGGGTCGGGAGCTTTCTTT	CASSQQTGSGAFF
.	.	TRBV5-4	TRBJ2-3	TGTGCCAGCAGCGGGGGGGCTGCGACTACTCTCACAGATACGCAGTATTTT	CASSGGAATTLTDTQYF
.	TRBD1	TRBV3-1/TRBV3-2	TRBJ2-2	TGTGCCAGCGGAACGACAGGGTTGGTGGCGACTGCCACCGGGGAGCTGTTTTTT	CASGTTGLVATATGELFF
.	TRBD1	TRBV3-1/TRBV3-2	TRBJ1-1	TGTGCCAGCAGCCCGGACAGGGGGACTGTCAGGACTGAAGCTTTCTTT	CASSPDRGTVRTEAFF
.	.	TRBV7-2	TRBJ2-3	TGTGCCAGCAGTTATCGCACGGGACTTAGCACAGATACGCAGTATTTT	CASSYRTGLSTDTQYF
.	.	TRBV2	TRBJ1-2	TGTGCCAGCAGTGAAGTTGTTACAGGGCTCGGTGGCTACACCTTC	CASSEVVTGLGGYTF
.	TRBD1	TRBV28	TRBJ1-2	TGTGCCAGCAGTCTCACGACAGGGGAGATTCAGTTCGGGGTCCCTGGCTACACCTTC	CASSLTTGEIQFGVPGYTF
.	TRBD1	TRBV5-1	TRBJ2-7	TGCGCCAGCAGCCCCACCGGGACAGCAGCCTACGAGCAGTACTTC	CASSPTGTAAYEQYF
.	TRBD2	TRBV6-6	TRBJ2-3	TGTGCCAGCAGCCGAAACCCGGGACTAGCGGGGGCCTCAGATACGCAGTATTTT	CASSRNPGLAGASDTQYF
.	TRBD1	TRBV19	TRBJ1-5	TGTGCCAGTAGACTAACATGGGCAGGGGGCGATCAGCCCCAGCATTTT	CASRLTWAGGDQPQHF
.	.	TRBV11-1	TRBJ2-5	TGTGCCAGCAGCCTGGAGAACGATCCCCGGGCCCAGTACTTC	CASSLENDPRAQYF
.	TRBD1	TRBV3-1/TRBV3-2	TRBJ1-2	TGTGCCAGCAGCCAAGACAGGGGGAACTATGGCTACACCTTC	CASSQDRGNYGYTF
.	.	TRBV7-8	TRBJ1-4	TGTGCCAGCAGCTTAGATCCAGGGGATAATGAAAAACTGTTTTTT	CASSLDPGDNEKLFF
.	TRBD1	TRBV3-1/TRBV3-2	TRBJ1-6	TGTGCCAGCAGCCGTCTAGCTCAGGGGGCGAATTCACCCCTCCACTTT	CASSRLAQGANSPLHF